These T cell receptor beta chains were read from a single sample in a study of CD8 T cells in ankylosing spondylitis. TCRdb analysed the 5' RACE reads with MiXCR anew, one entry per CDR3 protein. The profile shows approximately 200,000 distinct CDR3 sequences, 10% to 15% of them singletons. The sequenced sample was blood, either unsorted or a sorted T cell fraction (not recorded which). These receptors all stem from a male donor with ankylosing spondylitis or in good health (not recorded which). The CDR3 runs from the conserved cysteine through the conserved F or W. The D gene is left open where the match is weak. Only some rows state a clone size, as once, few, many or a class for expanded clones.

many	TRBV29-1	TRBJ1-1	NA	TGCAGCGTTGACACGGGGAGGACTGAAGCTTTCTTT	CSVDTGRTEAFF
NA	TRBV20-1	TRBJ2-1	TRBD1	TGCAGTGCTGAGTCTAACTATGGGACAGGGTCTGGGGATGAGCAGTTCTTC	CSAESNYGTGSGDEQFF
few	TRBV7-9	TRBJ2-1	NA	TGTGCCAGCAGCGGTAAAGGAGGGAACAACAATGAGCAGTTCTTC	CASSGKGGNNNEQFF
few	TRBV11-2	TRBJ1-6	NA	TGTGCCAGCAGCCCAGAAGGGGATTCACCCCTCCACTTT	CASSPEGDSPLHF
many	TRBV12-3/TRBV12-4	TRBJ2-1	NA	TGTGCCAGCAGTTGGGACTTCCCCTACAATGAGCAGTTCTTC	CASSWDFPYNEQFF
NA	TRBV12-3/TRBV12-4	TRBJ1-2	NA	TGTGCCAGCAGTTTAGAAAGGAGGCGACAGGAACCCTATGGCTACACCTTC	CASSLERRRQEPYGYTF
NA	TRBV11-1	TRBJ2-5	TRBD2	TGTGCCAGCAGCCCGAGCGGGACTAGCGGGGGGATGGGCCCGGGTCGGGAGACCCAGTACTTC	CASSPSGTSGGMGPGRETQYF
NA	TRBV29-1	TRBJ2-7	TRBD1	TGCAGCGTTGAAGAAGACAGGGACTACGAGCAGTACTTC	CSVEEDRDYEQYF
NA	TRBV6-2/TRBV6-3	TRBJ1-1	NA	TGTGCCAGCAGTTACTCAAGCACATTCCGGATGAACACTGAAGCTTTCTTT	CASSYSSTFRMNTEAFF
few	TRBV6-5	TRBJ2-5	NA	TGTGCCAGCAGTTACGGGACTTTCCAAGAGACCCAGTACTTC	CASSYGTFQETQYF
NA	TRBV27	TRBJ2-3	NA	TGTGCCAGCAGTAGCAGGGCTTTTCGCACAGATACGCAGTATTTT	CASSSRAFRTDTQYF
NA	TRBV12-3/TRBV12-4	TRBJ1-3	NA	TGTGCCAGCAGTGGAATCTGGTCTGGAAACACCATATATTTT	CASSGIWSGNTIYF
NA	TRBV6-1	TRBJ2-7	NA	TGTGCCAGCAGTGAAGCACGGGTCGGCGAGCAGTACTTC	CASSEARVGEQYF
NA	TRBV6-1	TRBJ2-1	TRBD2	TGTGCCACCGGGACTAGCGGATCGTACAATGAGCAGTTCTTC	CATGTSGSYNEQFF
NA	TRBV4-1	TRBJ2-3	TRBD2	TGCGCCAGCAGCCAAGATCCAGGGAGCGGGGGCGGGGGAGATACGCAGTATTTT	CASSQDPGSGGGGDTQYF
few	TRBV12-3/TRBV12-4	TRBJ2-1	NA	TGTGCCAGCAGGCCGACACTGGGGGTTTACAATGAGCAGTTCTTC	CASRPTLGVYNEQFF
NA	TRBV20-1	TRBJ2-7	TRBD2	TGCAGTGCGAACCCAACTAGCGGGTTCTCCTACGAGCAGTACTTC	CSANPTSGFSYEQYF
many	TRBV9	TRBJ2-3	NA	TGTGCCAGCAGCGCGGGGTGGAGTGATACGCAGTATTTT	CASSAGWSDTQYF
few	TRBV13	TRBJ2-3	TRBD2	TGTGCCAGCAGCAACCCGGGGGGGTCCACAGATACGCAGTATTTT	CASSNPGGSTDTQYF
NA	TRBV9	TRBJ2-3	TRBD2	TGTGCCAGCAGCGTAGAGCGGGGGGGAGGAACAGATACGCAGTATTTT	CASSVERGGGTDTQYF
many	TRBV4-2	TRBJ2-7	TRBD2	TGTGCCAGCAGCCAAGAGGGGCTAGCGGGAGGCTACGAGCAGTACTTC	CASSQEGLAGGYEQYF
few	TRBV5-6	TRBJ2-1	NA	TGTGCCAGCAGCCCGGACAAGGGGCATGAGCAGTTCTTC	CASSPDKGHEQFF
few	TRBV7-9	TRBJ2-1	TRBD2	TGTGCCAGCAGCGCTCAACTAGCGGGAGTAAGGAATGAGCAGTTCTTC	CASSAQLAGVRNEQFF